The rows below give T cell receptor beta chains drawn from one sample of a study of blood T cell repertoires in COVID-19. Using immunoSEQ multiplex PCR, the repertoire was profiled, and TCRdb retains in-frame clones only, with some absent. The sample includes approximately 250,000 clones, approximately 85% of them seen just once. The specimen was PBMCs or T cells enriched from blood (not recorded which). The source of these receptors is a woman aged 50 to 60 with acute COVID-19. CDR3s include the opening cysteine and the closing phenylalanine or tryptophan. The order of the fields is V gene, D gene, J gene, clone size, CDR3 protein, CDR3 DNA. D genes are given only for firm matches. The size entry is marked missing in some rows and otherwise reads once, few, many or a size class.

v_call: TRBV19; d_call: TRBD2; j_call: TRBJ2-2; clone_size: .; cdr3_aa: CASSRTSGVNTGELFF; cdr3_nt: TGTGCCAGTAGTCGGACTAGCGGGGTCAACACCGGGGAGCTGTTTTTT
v_call: TRBV15; d_call: TRBD2; j_call: TRBJ2-7; clone_size: .; cdr3_aa: CATRPGLGAYEQYF; cdr3_nt: TGTGCCACCAGACCCGGACTAGGAGCCTACGAGCAGTACTTC
v_call: TRBV7-9; d_call: .; j_call: TRBJ1-1; clone_size: .; cdr3_aa: CASSLGMTGNTEAFF; cdr3_nt: TGTGCCAGCAGCTTAGGGATGACAGGGAACACTGAAGCTTTCTTT
v_call: TRBV27; d_call: .; j_call: TRBJ2-3; clone_size: .; cdr3_aa: CASSPTQGWVGYF; cdr3_nt: TGTGCCAGCAGCCCAACACAGGGCTGGGTTGGGTATTTT
v_call: TRBV7-6; d_call: .; j_call: TRBJ2-3; clone_size: .; cdr3_aa: CASSLSPGGAGTDTQYF; cdr3_nt: TGTGCCAGCAGCTTAAGCCCTGGGGGCGCGGGTACAGATACGCAGTATTTT
v_call: TRBV7-9; d_call: TRBD2; j_call: TRBJ2-1; clone_size: .; cdr3_aa: CASSLERGATYNEQFF; cdr3_nt: TGTGCCAGCAGCTTAGAGCGGGGGGCGACCTACAATGAGCAGTTCTTC
v_call: TRBV20-1; d_call: TRBD1; j_call: TRBJ2-2; clone_size: .; cdr3_aa: CSASRTGGFGGELFF; cdr3_nt: TGCAGTGCTAGTAGGACAGGGGGCTTCGGCGGGGAGCTGTTTTTT
v_call: TRBV2; d_call: TRBD1; j_call: TRBJ2-7; clone_size: once; cdr3_aa: CATQGTGGPVYEQYF; cdr3_nt: TGTGCCACTCAAGGAACAGGGGGCCCAGTCTACGAGCAGTACTTC
v_call: TRBV7-2; d_call: TRBD2; j_call: TRBJ2-3; clone_size: .; cdr3_aa: CASSPGGTSWWGTDTQYF; cdr3_nt: TGTGCCAGCAGCCCGGGAGGGACTAGCTGGTGGGGCACAGATACGCAGTATTTT
v_call: TRBV6-5; d_call: .; j_call: TRBJ1-6; clone_size: .; cdr3_aa: CASSYGRGHSPLHF; cdr3_nt: TGTGCCAGCAGTTATGGCAGAGGGCACTCACCCCTCCACTTT
v_call: TRBV30; d_call: .; j_call: TRBJ1-6; clone_size: .; cdr3_aa: CAWSVLNRNNSPLHF; cdr3_nt: TGTGCCTGGAGTGTATTGAACAGAAATAATTCACCCCTCCACTTT
v_call: TRBV12-3/TRBV12-4; d_call: .; j_call: TRBJ1-5; clone_size: .; cdr3_aa: CASSPQGQPQHF; cdr3_nt: TGTGCCAGCAGTCCCCAGGGTCAGCCCCAGCATTTT
v_call: TRBV30; d_call: TRBD1; j_call: TRBJ1-6; clone_size: .; cdr3_aa: CAWSGDRGRFDNSPLHF; cdr3_nt: TGTGCCTGGAGTGGGGACAGGGGGCGGTTTGATAATTCACCCCTCCACTTT
v_call: TRBV5-8; d_call: TRBD2; j_call: TRBJ2-1; clone_size: .; cdr3_aa: CASNFRGGASEQFF; cdr3_nt: TGTGCCAGCAACTTTCGGGGGGGGGCCAGTGAGCAGTTCTTC
v_call: TRBV4-3; d_call: TRBD2; j_call: TRBJ2-7; clone_size: .; cdr3_aa: CASSQAGLAGTYEQYF; cdr3_nt: TGCGCCAGCAGCCAAGCGGGACTAGCGGGTACCTACGAGCAGTACTTC
v_call: TRBV11-3; d_call: TRBD1; j_call: TRBJ2-2; clone_size: .; cdr3_aa: CASRSGQGPTGELFF; cdr3_nt: TGTGCCAGCAGATCGGGACAGGGGCCCACCGGGGAGCTGTTTTTT
v_call: TRBV4-3; d_call: TRBD1; j_call: TRBJ1-2; clone_size: .; cdr3_aa: CASSQTGGEGYTF; cdr3_nt: TGCGCCAGCAGCCAGACAGGGGGGGAGGGCTACACCTTC
v_call: TRBV19; d_call: .; j_call: TRBJ1-1; clone_size: .; cdr3_aa: CASTPWRAGEAFF; cdr3_nt: TGTGCCAGTACCCCTTGGCGGGCTGGTGAAGCTTTCTTT
v_call: TRBV27; d_call: .; j_call: TRBJ1-5; clone_size: .; cdr3_aa: CASSLSRGGSNQPQHF; cdr3_nt: TGTGCCAGCAGTTTATCGCGGGGCGGTAGCAATCAGCCCCAGCATTTT
v_call: TRBV12-3/TRBV12-4; d_call: .; j_call: TRBJ1-6; clone_size: .; cdr3_aa: CASSRASPLHF; cdr3_nt: TGTGCCAGCAGTAGAGCTTCACCCCTCCACTTT
v_call: TRBV9; d_call: .; j_call: TRBJ1-3; clone_size: once; cdr3_aa: CASSASGTFSGNTIYF; cdr3_nt: TGTGCCAGCAGCGCCTCCGGGACATTCTCTGGAAACACCATATATTTT
v_call: TRBV30; d_call: .; j_call: TRBJ2-6; clone_size: once; cdr3_aa: CAWRSQGRSSSGANVLTF; cdr3_nt: TGTGCCTGGAGAAGTCAGGGTCGCTCCAGCTCTGGGGCCAACGTCCTGACTTTC
v_call: TRBV9; d_call: .; j_call: TRBJ1-1; clone_size: .; cdr3_aa: CASSGSLTGRTEAFF; cdr3_nt: TGTGCCAGCAGCGGAAGTCTTACAGGGCGGACTGAAGCTTTCTTT
v_call: TRBV6-5; d_call: .; j_call: TRBJ2-3; clone_size: .; cdr3_aa: CASSYTGSSGTDTQYF; cdr3_nt: TGTGCCAGCAGTTACACGGGGTCCTCGGGGACAGATACGCAGTATTTT
v_call: TRBV7-2; d_call: TRBD1; j_call: TRBJ1-2; clone_size: .; cdr3_aa: CASSRDRSTNYGYTF; cdr3_nt: TGTGCCAGCAGCCGGGACAGAAGTACTAACTATGGCTACACCTTC
v_call: TRBV19; d_call: .; j_call: TRBJ1-2; clone_size: .; cdr3_aa: CASSIRGGGEHGYTF; cdr3_nt: TGTGCCAGTAGTATCCGAGGGGGGGGAGAGCATGGCTACACCTTC
v_call: TRBV10-1; d_call: .; j_call: TRBJ1-2; clone_size: .; cdr3_aa: CASSESRRYGYTF; cdr3_nt: TGCGCCAGCAGTGAGTCGAGGCGCTATGGCTACACCTTC
v_call: TRBV10-2; d_call: .; j_call: TRBJ1-1; clone_size: once; cdr3_aa: CASSEWAGNTEAFF; cdr3_nt: TGCGCCAGCAGTGAATGGGCGGGGAACACTGAAGCTTTCTTT
v_call: TRBV4-3; d_call: .; j_call: TRBJ2-2; clone_size: .; cdr3_aa: CASSQDPEVGELFF; cdr3_nt: TGCGCCAGCAGCCAAGATCCCGAGGTCGGGGAGCTGTTTTTT
v_call: TRBV10-1; d_call: TRBD1; j_call: TRBJ1-1; clone_size: .; cdr3_aa: CASSESMGTGRAFF; cdr3_nt: TGCGCCAGCAGTGAGTCGATGGGGACAGGGCGAGCTTTCTTT
v_call: TRBV7-2; d_call: TRBD2; j_call: TRBJ2-2; clone_size: .; cdr3_aa: CASSPLGTSVTGELFF; cdr3_nt: TGTGCCAGCAGCCCTTTAGGGACTAGCGTCACCGGGGAGCTGTTTTTT
v_call: TRBV7-2; d_call: .; j_call: TRBJ1-6; clone_size: .; cdr3_aa: CASSADSNSPLHF; cdr3_nt: TGTGCCAGCAGCGCGGACAGCAATTCACCCCTCCACTTT
v_call: TRBV19; d_call: TRBD1; j_call: TRBJ1-5; clone_size: .; cdr3_aa: CATSIQGNNQPQHF; cdr3_nt: TGTGCCACCTCAATACAGGGGAACAATCAGCCCCAGCATTTT
v_call: TRBV7-8; d_call: .; j_call: TRBJ1-2; clone_size: .; cdr3_aa: CASSLGWSEDGYTF; cdr3_nt: TGTGCCAGCAGCTTAGGGTGGAGCGAAGATGGCTACACCTTC
v_call: TRBV5-4; d_call: TRBD1; j_call: TRBJ1-1; clone_size: .; cdr3_aa: CASSWGTGGYSEAFF; cdr3_nt: TGTGCCAGCAGCTGGGGCACAGGGGGCTATTCTGAAGCTTTCTTT
v_call: TRBV19; d_call: .; j_call: TRBJ2-4; clone_size: .; cdr3_aa: CASSSPGDKNIQYF; cdr3_nt: TGTGCCAGTAGTTCCCCCGGTGACAAAAACATTCAGTACTTC
v_call: TRBV2; d_call: TRBD1; j_call: TRBJ1-5; clone_size: .; cdr3_aa: CASSVTGGDNQPQHF; cdr3_nt: TGTGCCAGCAGTGTGACAGGGGGTGACAATCAGCCCCAGCATTTT
v_call: TRBV5-1; d_call: .; j_call: TRBJ2-7; clone_size: few; cdr3_aa: CASSDPPGKNEQYF; cdr3_nt: TGCGCCAGCAGCGATCCCCCGGGTAAAAACGAGCAGTACTTC
v_call: TRBV19; d_call: .; j_call: TRBJ2-5; clone_size: few; cdr3_aa: CASSISKETQYF; cdr3_nt: TGTGCCAGTAGTATTTCAAAAGAGACCCAGTACTTC
v_call: TRBV30; d_call: .; j_call: TRBJ1-2; clone_size: .; cdr3_aa: CAWSVGGIGGYTF; cdr3_nt: TGTGCCTGGAGTGTAGGAGGGATAGGAGGCTACACCTTC
v_call: TRBV29-1; d_call: .; j_call: TRBJ1-5; clone_size: .; cdr3_aa: CSVEIAGQGQPQHF; cdr3_nt: TGCAGCGTTGAAATTGCAGGGCAGGGACAGCCCCAGCATTTT
v_call: TRBV5-1; d_call: .; j_call: TRBJ2-7; clone_size: .; cdr3_aa: CASSLEGSYEQYF; cdr3_nt: TGCGCCAGCAGCTTAGAGGGTTCCTACGAGCAGTACTTC
v_call: TRBV2; d_call: TRBD1; j_call: TRBJ1-6; clone_size: .; cdr3_aa: CASSLEEGGASPLHF; cdr3_nt: TGTGCCAGCAGTCTCGAGGAAGGGGGCGCCTCACCCCTCCACTTT
v_call: TRBV7-6; d_call: .; j_call: TRBJ2-2; clone_size: .; cdr3_aa: CASSLVAQGRGYTGELFF; cdr3_nt: TGTGCCAGCAGCTTAGTCGCTCAAGGGAGGGGGTACACCGGGGAGCTGTTTTTT
v_call: TRBV20-1; d_call: TRBD1; j_call: TRBJ1-5; clone_size: once; cdr3_aa: CSATDRASNQPQHF; cdr3_nt: TGCAGTGCTACTGACAGGGCTAGCAATCAGCCCCAGCATTTT
v_call: TRBV29-1; d_call: TRBD2; j_call: TRBJ2-3; clone_size: once; cdr3_aa: CSVEDLERGKTDTQYF; cdr3_nt: TGCAGCGTTGAAGATCTCGAGCGGGGTAAGACAGATACGCAGTATTTT
v_call: TRBV6-6; d_call: .; j_call: TRBJ2-7; clone_size: .; cdr3_aa: CASSLKYEQYF; cdr3_nt: TGTGCCAGCAGCCTAAAATACGAGCAGTACTTC